A single sample is the source of the 22 T cell receptor beta chains below, sequenced in a study of T cell responses to AZD1222 COVID-19 vaccine. Profiling relied on immunoSEQ multiplex PCR, and the TCRdb table lists in-frame clones only, not all of them. This table has 150,000 to 200,000 clones, about 91% appearing once. The sequencing used peripheral blood, collected 28 days after the second AZD1222 dose. The receptors were gathered from an adult who received the AZD1222 COVID-19 vaccine.

The chain joins TRBV20-1 to TRBJ1-1, with D unresolved. The V end was cut by 6 bases, the J end by 1 base, with 6 bases between. The germline CDR1 and CDR2 sequences are DFQATT and SNEGSKA (reference sequence). The CDR3 is 11 residues long. The CDR3 loop is CSAGRNTEAFF. In DNA form, the CDR3 reads TGCAGTGCCGGACGGAACACTGAAGCTTTCTTT.

This sequence joins TRBV9 and TRBJ1-4; 10 positions agree with TRBD1. This CDR3 spans 15 amino acids. From germline, CDR1 is SGDLS and CDR2 YYNGEE. J lost 7 bases, V lost 4 bases, and 7 bases had no gene match. The CDR3 bases are TGTGCCAGCAGCATCTCCGGGACAGGGGTTGAAAAACTGTTTTTT. It translates to CASSISGTGVEKLFF. The variable domain in full, completed from reference TRBV9 and TRBJ1-4, reads DSGVTQTPKHLITATGQRVTLRCSPRSGDLSVYWYQQSLDQGLQFLIQYYNGEERAKGNILERFSAQQFPDLHSELNLSSLELGDSALYFCASSISGTGVEKLFFGSGTQLSVL.

A single count supports this clone. The chain combines TRBV19 with TRBJ1-1; D not resolved. This CDR3 has 14 amino acids. Looked up from germline, CDR1 is LNHDA and CDR2 is SQIVND (reference sequence). Trimming took 2 bases from V and 2 from J, leaving 9 bases between them. In DNA, the CDR3 is TGTGCCAGTAGTATATCGTCGGCAAACACTGAAGCTTTCTTT. Translated, it gives CASSISSANTEAFF.

The chain recombines TRBV6-5 with TRBJ2-2; D is unclear. Germline-derived CDR1 and CDR2 are MNHEY and SVGAGI. Between the trimmed V and J ends, which lost 6 bases and 8 bases, there was a span of 16 bases. CDR3 length: 14 residues. The CDR3 bases are TGTGCCAGCAGCACGACCGTGCCGAGGGGGGAGCTGTTTTTT. Translated: CASSTTVPRGELFF.

This clone was recorded once. The chain carries TRBV19 and TRBJ2-5; 7 bases line up with TRBD1. The V gene's germline CDR1 is LNHDA and CDR2 SQIVND (reference sequence). The ends lost 4 bases at V and 2 bases at J; junction bases unmatched: 7. This CDR3 region has 15 residues. The CDR3 coding sequence is TGTGCCAGTAGTAGAGCCGGCAGGGGGCAAGAGACCCAGTACTTC. Translated: CASSRAGRGQETQYF.

The chain combines TRBV28 with TRBJ1-4; 9 bases match TRBD1. The CDR3 runs 14 residues. The ends lost 7 bases at V and 6 bases at J; junction bases unmatched: 6. CDR1 is MDHEN, CDR2 SYDVKM, per germline. In nucleotides, the CDR3 is TGTGCCAGCATCCAACAGGGGGCTGATGAAAAACTGTTTTTT. It encodes CASIQQGADEKLFF.

DNA for the CDR3: TGTGCCAGCAGCTTAGTTCCAGAAACCTACGAGCAGTACTTC. Translation gives CASSLVPETYEQYF. V usage is TRBV7-2 and J usage is TRBJ2-7; D remains unclear. Looked up from germline, CDR1 is SGHTA and CDR2 is FQGNSA. CDR3 length equals 14 residues. V lost 1 base and J lost 2, with 9 bases in between. The full variable domain, with the rest looked up from reference TRBV7-2 and TRBJ2-7, is GAGVSQSPSNKVTEKGKDVELRCDPISGHTALYWYRQSLGQGLEFLIYFQGNSAPDKSGLPSDRFSAERTGGSVSTLTIQRTQQEDSAVYLCASSLVPETYEQYFGPGTRLTVT.

This chain joins TRBV5-1 and TRBJ1-2, with D unresolved. Trimming pared 4 bases from V and 1 base from J, leaving 20 bases between. CDR3 length equals 17 residues. Germline values: CDR1 SGHRS, CDR2 YFSETQ. The CDR3 DNA reads TGCGCCAGCAGCCCTTTTCCTCCTGGCAACAGTAACTATGGCTACACCTTC. It encodes CASSPFPPGNSNYGYTF.

Of note for this clone: Distinct nucleotide sequences in the sample also encode this CDR3. The genes are TRBV5-1 and TRBJ2-3, with TRBD1 matching over 8 bases. The ends lost 0 bases at V and 5 bases at J; junction bases unmatched: 8. The CDR3 loop spans 16 amino acids. Germline lookup yields CDR1 SGHRS and CDR2 YFSETQ. The CDR3 nucleotides read TGCGCCAGCAGCTTGGAGGGCAGGGGGCAGATAGATACGCAGTATTTT. The encoded protein is CASSLEGRGQIDTQYF.

The chain has TRBV18 and TRBJ2-7; D ambiguous. CDR1 and CDR2 (germline): KGHSH, LQKENI. There are 14 residues in the CDR3. The V gene lost 2 bases and the J gene lost 6 bases, with 14 bases spanning the gap. CDR3 DNA sequence: TGTGCCAGCTCACCAGTAGGTTTCCTAGGCGAGCAGTACTTC. This sequence encodes CASSPVGFLGEQYF.

The CDR3 nucleotides are TGTGCCAGCAGTTTGTGGGGGGCAACTAATGAAAAACTGTTTTTT. This codes for CASSLWGATNEKLFF. V and J are TRBV27 and TRBJ1-4; perhaps TRBD1 as D (5 bases). Germline V gene data show CDR1 as MNHEY and CDR2 as SMNVEV (reference sequence). The CDR3 contains 15 residues. V was clipped by 3 bases and J by 0 bases, with 8 bases between them.

CDR3 protein: CASSHGGRGETQYF. The CDR3 nucleotides are TGTGCCAGCAGCCATGGGGGGAGGGGAGAGACCCAGTACTTC. The chain has TRBV3-1 (or the pseudogene TRBV3-2) and TRBJ2-5; 7 bases are shared with TRBD2. Germline CDR1 LGHDT, CDR2 YNNKEL (reference sequence). The ends lost 3 bases at V and 4 bases at J; junction bases unmatched: 5. The CDR3 sequence is 14 residues long.

This clone was counted between two and nine times. The V call is TRBV7-6, the J call TRBJ2-2; possibly TRBD2 for D (6 bases). Germline V gene sequence: CDR1 SGHVS, CDR2 FNYEAQ. The V end was cut by 5 bases, the J end by 0 bases, with 10 bases between. This CDR3 is 15 amino acids long. The CDR3 sequence: CASSHRRANTGELFF. The CDR3 nucleotides are TGTGCCAGCAGCCACCGGAGGGCGAACACCGGGGAGCTGTTTTTT.

CDR3 protein: CASSFRDRDYEQYF. The CDR3 coding sequence is TGCGCCAGCAGCTTCCGGGACAGGGACTACGAGCAGTACTTC. The rearrangement links TRBV5-1 to TRBJ2-7, with TRBD1 identical over 9 bases. J lost 3 bases, V lost 2 bases, and 3 bases had no gene match. Germline CDR1 reads SGHRS; CDR2 reads YFSETQ. This CDR3 has 14 residues.

This clone appeared a single time. The chain couples TRBV5-4 to TRBJ1-2, with 8 bases fitting TRBD1. Germline CDR1 and CDR2: SGHNT and YYREEE (reference sequence). The length of the CDR3 is 15 residues. V dropped 5 bases and J dropped 4; count of bases not matched to a gene: 10. CDR3 nucleotide sequence: TGTGCCAGCAGGCCCGCGTCGACAGGGGTCTATGGCTACACCTTC. This encodes CASRPASTGVYGYTF.

The chain is built from TRBV9 and TRBJ1-3; D is ambiguous. The V end was cut by 4 bases, the J end by 0 bases, with 14 bases between. Germline V gene lookup returns CDR1 SGDLS and CDR2 YYNGEE. This CDR3 comprises 16 residues. The CDR3 spells CASSLLVGASGNTIYF. The DNA of the CDR3 is TGTGCCAGCAGCTTACTCGTTGGAGCCTCTGGAAACACCATATATTTT.

In nucleotides, the CDR3 is TGTGCCAGCAGCTTAGTTGCCCTAGCGGGGAGCTCCTACGAGCAGTACTTC. Translation: CASSLVALAGSSYEQYF. This sequence joins TRBV11-2 and TRBJ2-7, with 9 bases lining up with TRBD2. V trimming: 1 base; J trimming: 0 bases; junction bases outside the gene matches: 7. Germline CDR1 and CDR2: SGHAT and FQNNGV. The length of the CDR3 is 17 residues.

This chain links TRBV9 with TRBJ2-3; TRBD2 aligns across 9 bases. The V and J ends lost 0 bases and 1 base, in that order; junction bases with no gene match: 3. Germline assignment: CDR1 SGDLS and CDR2 YYNGEE. This CDR3 has 16 amino acids. Here the CDR3 DNA reads TGTGCCAGCAGCGTAGTGGGCGGGGGGGGCACAGATACGCAGTATTTT. Encoded protein: CASSVVGGGGTDTQYF.

The rearrangement links TRBV7-2 to TRBJ1-1; possibly TRBD1 for D (5 bases). Trimming cost V 0 bases and J 3 bases, with 11 bases left between them. The CDR3 length is 15 residues. CDR1 and CDR2 (germline): SGHTA, FQGNSA. The CDR3 coding sequence is TGTGCCAGCAGCTTAGCGCGTCAGGGTGACACTGAAGCTTTCTTT. Translated: CASSLARQGDTEAFF.

The chain has TRBV2 and TRBJ1-3; D is ambiguous. CDR1 is SNHLY, CDR2 FYNNEI, per germline. Trimming left V 7 bases short and J 0 bases short, with 16 bases between. The CDR3 is 16 residues long. The CDR3 nucleotides are TGTGCCAGCACCCTAAGAGACCTTCTCTCTGGAAACACCATATATTTT. This encodes CASTLRDLLSGNTIYF.

The chain recombines TRBV5-1 with TRBJ1-4, with D unresolved. The germline CDR1 and CDR2 sequences are SGHRS and YFSETQ. V lost 4 bases to trimming and J lost 3 bases, with 10 bases between them. CDR3 length equals 14 residues. CDR3 sequence (DNA): TGCGCCAGCAGCCTGGGTGGGGCTAATGAAAAACTGTTTTTT. It codes for CASSLGGANEKLFF.

V usage is TRBV5-5 and J usage is TRBJ1-2; D ambiguous. Germline CDR1 is SGHKS and CDR2 is YYEKEE (reference sequence). V shed 6 bases and J shed 4 bases, with 25 bases lying between them. CDR3 length: 17 residues. CDR3 amino acids: CASTSEGMSSLSYGYTF. The CDR3 DNA reads TGTGCCAGCACCTCTGAGGGTATGAGCTCCTTGAGCTATGGCTACACCTTC.